The 22 T cell receptor beta chains given below trace back to one sample, sequenced in a study of CD8 T cell repertoires and HIV-1 epitope variants. Clones were read by immunoSEQ multiplex PCR, and TCRdb kept only the in-frame ones, dropping some. Of around 4,100 clones in the sample, approximately 71% were seen once. These receptors' antigens are unknown. What was sequenced was cultured CD8+ T cells derived from PBMCs. The receptor source for this set is a male donor with HIV.

The chain employs TRBV7-9 and TRBJ2-7, with 9 bases identical to TRBD1. The CDR3 runs to 16 residues. The germline gives CDR1 SEHNR, CDR2 FQNEAQ (reference sequence). Losses at the gene ends were 5 bases for V and 3 bases for J; bases not matched to a gene: 11. The CDR3 nucleotides read TGTGCCAGCAGCACATCTACGGACAGGGGCTACTACGAGCAGTACTTC. Protein: CASSTSTDRGYYEQYF.

This clone was recorded a few times. This chain links TRBV13 with TRBJ1-6; TRBD1 matches at 10 bases. This CDR3 contains 15 residues. The J segment lost 10 bases and the V segment lost 3 bases, leaving 6 bases of the junction unmatched. Germline CDR1 and CDR2: PRHDT and FYEKMQ (reference sequence). As DNA, the CDR3 is TGTGCCAGCAGCTTCGGGACAGGGGTACGATCACCCCTCCACTTT. Translated: CASSFGTGVRSPLHF.

This chain uses TRBV28 with TRBJ2-1; D possibly corresponds to TRBD1 (6 bases). V lost 2 bases and J 10 bases, leaving 12 bases between the germline ends. Germline V gene lookup returns CDR1 MDHEN and CDR2 SYDVKM. The CDR3 extends over 13 amino acids. The CDR3 bases are TGTGCCAGCAGTTTACACAGGGTTGGGGAGCAGTTCTTC. It is translated as CASSLHRVGEQFF.

The rearrangement uses TRBV5-1 and TRBJ1-1; no reliable D call. V lost 4 bases and J lost 1, with 11 bases in between. CDR3 length equals 14 residues. Looked up from germline, CDR1 is SGHRS and CDR2 is YFSETQ. The CDR3 DNA reads TGCGCCAGCAGCCCAGGCCCGGGGAACACTGAAGCTTTCTTT. It yields the protein CASSPGPGNTEAFF.

The chain joins TRBV2 to TRBJ1-5, with unresolved D. Per the germline V gene, CDR1 is SNHLY and CDR2 is FYNNEI. The ends were cut back, 0 bases at V and 1 base at J, with 7 bases in the middle. The CDR3 is 15 amino acids. The DNA of the CDR3 is TGTGCCAGCAGTGAAGCGCGAGAAAGCAATCAGCCCCAGCATTTT. This translates into CASSEARESNQPQHF.

The chain links TRBV4-3 to TRBJ2-5, with D uncertain. Germline loops: CDR1 LGHNA, CDR2 YSLEER. V lost 0 bases and J 0 bases, leaving 8 bases between the germline ends. The CDR3 extends over 15 amino acids. The CDR3 sequence: CASSQDITYQETQYF. CDR3 nucleotides: TGCGCCAGCAGCCAAGATATCACGTACCAAGAGACCCAGTACTTC.

The V and J genes are TRBV30 and TRBJ2-3; D possibly corresponds to TRBD1 (6 bases). CDR1 is GTSNPN, CDR2 SVGIG, per germline (reference sequence). The ends were cut back, 1 base at V and 5 bases at J, with 7 bases in the middle. The CDR3 totals 12 residues. The CDR3 nucleotides read TGTGCCTGGAGTGCAGGGGTAGATACGCAGTATTTT. Translating gives CAWSAGVDTQYF.

For this clone: This sample also contains other DNA sequences that code for the same CDR3. The chain is built from TRBV19 and TRBJ2-7; D remains ambiguous. Trimming removed 3 bases from V and 3 bases from J, with 3 bases in between. The CDR3 is 11 amino acids. The V gene's germline CDR1 is LNHDA and CDR2 SQIVND (reference sequence). This CDR3 reads CASSIGYEQYF. The CDR3 DNA follows: TGTGCCAGTAGTATTGGCTACGAGCAGTACTTC.

This clone has more than one count but fewer than ten. The V call is TRBV28, the J call TRBJ1-2; 7 bases match TRBD1. The germline CDR1 and CDR2 sequences are MDHEN and SYDVKM. The V gene end was trimmed by 2 bases and the J gene end by 5 bases; junction bases not matched to a gene: 8. The CDR3 is 15 residues long. The CDR3 spells CASSLTQTGRYGYTF. In DNA, the CDR3 is TGTGCCAGCAGTTTAACCCAGACAGGGCGGTATGGCTACACCTTC.

This chain joins TRBV29-1 and TRBJ2-7; no clear D gene. Germline V gene data show CDR1 as SQVTM and CDR2 as ANQGSEA. V lost 1 base to trimming and J lost 5 bases, with 12 bases between them. The CDR3 has 13 residues. The CDR3: CSVEGVGHHEQYF. The CDR3 nucleotides read TGCAGCGTTGAAGGTGTAGGCCACCACGAGCAGTACTTC.

This clone was seen more than once but under ten times. The V and J genes are TRBV6-1 and TRBJ1-5; no clear D gene. The germline CDR1 and CDR2 sequences are MNHNS and SASEGT. Trimming took 6 bases from V and 5 from J, leaving 17 bases between them. The CDR3 spans 15 residues. CDR3 sequence (DNA): TGTGCCAGCAGCGTAGACACCGACAACTATCAGCCCCAGCATTTT. Protein sequence: CASSVDTDNYQPQHF.

This clone appeared once. V usage is TRBV13 and J usage is TRBJ2-7, with 12 bases lining up with TRBD2. The J segment lost 2 bases and the V segment lost 5 bases, leaving 13 bases of the junction unmatched. CDR1 and CDR2 from the germline V gene are PRHDT and FYEKMQ (reference sequence). The CDR3 is made up of 18 amino acids. CDR3: CASSTTSGSGSFPYEQYF. DNA for the CDR3: TGTGCCAGCAGCACGACTAGCGGGAGTGGTAGCTTCCCCTACGAGCAGTACTTC.

The gene calls are TRBV11-2 and TRBJ1-1, with D unresolved. The CDR3 sequence is 16 residues long. Trimming removed 0 bases at V and 0 bases at J, with 11 bases between. Looked up from germline, CDR1 is SGHAT and CDR2 is FQNNGV. This chain's CDR3 is CASSLEWRQVNTEAFF. CDR3 DNA: TGTGCCAGCAGCTTAGAATGGCGGCAGGTGAACACTGAAGCTTTCTTT.

J is TRBJ2-2 and V is TRBV6-1, with a tentative D call TRBD1 (5 bases). Trimming cost V 0 bases and J 1 base, with 6 bases left between them. The CDR3 is 15 amino acids. Germline lookup yields CDR1 MNHNS and CDR2 SASEGT. In DNA form, the CDR3 reads TGTGCCAGCAGTGAAGCAGGGGAGAACACCGGGGAGCTGTTTTTT. Its translation: CASSEAGENTGELFF.

This chain uses TRBV7-2 with TRBJ1-4, with a weak D call TRBD1 (5 bases). Germline CDR1 is SGHTA and CDR2 is FQGNSA. The CDR3 spans 14 residues. V gave up 3 bases and J gave up 8 bases, with 13 bases separating them. Written as DNA, the CDR3 is TGTGCCAGCAGCTTCGGGCAACGGGGCGAAAAACTGTTTTTT. This codes for CASSFGQRGEKLFF.

The rearrangement uses TRBV7-3 and TRBJ2-2, with 9 positions matching TRBD2. The CDR3 has 14 residues. CDR1 is SGHTA, CDR2 FQGTGA, per germline. V lost 5 bases, J lost 3 bases, and 1 base stayed unmatched. The CDR3: CASSRLADTGELFF. CDR3 in DNA: TGTGCCAGCAGCCGACTAGCGGACACCGGGGAGCTGTTTTTT.

This clone was recorded a few times. This chain uses TRBV10-2 with TRBJ1-5, with D unresolved. V lost 3 bases to trimming and J lost 6 bases, with 24 bases between them. Germline V gives CDR1 WSHSY, CDR2 SAAADI. The CDR3 has 18 amino acids. For the CDR3, the DNA is TGCGCCAGCAGTGATGCGCCGGGCCTGGAGGTGTGGAGTCAGCCCCAGCATTTT. This encodes CASSDAPGLEVWSQPQHF.

This clone was counted between two and nine times. The V gene is TRBV19, the J gene TRBJ2-1, with TRBD2 as a possible D gene (6 bases). The CDR3 covers 16 residues. Germline CDR1 LNHDA, CDR2 SQIVND (reference sequence). The V gene lost 1 base and the J gene lost 2 bases, with 12 bases spanning the gap. In DNA, the CDR3 is TGTGCCAGTAGTATAGGATGGGGGGTCGCCTACAATGAGCAGTTCTTC. It encodes CASSIGWGVAYNEQFF.

As concerns this clone: An end of the junction differs from the germline gene, which may be a read error. The genes are TRBV5-5 and TRBJ1-2; no definite D call. Germline V CDR1 and CDR2: SGHKS, YYEKEE (reference sequence). The length of the CDR3 is 16 residues. CDR3 loop: CASSQDPPDLDYGYTF. CDR3 sequence (DNA): TGCGCCAGCAGCCAAGATCCCCCAGACTTGGACTATGGCTACACCTTC.

The table lists this clone with a few counts. V usage is TRBV6-5 and J usage is TRBJ1-4; a possible D gene is TRBD1 (5 bases). V was cut by 7 bases and J by 3 bases, with 15 bases left in between. CDR1 is MNHEY and CDR2 is SVGAGI in the germline V gene. The CDR3 sequence is 15 residues long. CDR3 loop: CASTHRGAANEKLFF. The CDR3 nucleotides are TGTGCCAGCACCCATCGGGGCGCGGCTAATGAAAAACTGTTTTTT.

This chain links TRBV19 with TRBJ1-1; D possibly corresponds to TRBD1 (6 bases). V lost 5 bases to trimming and J lost 8 bases, with 24 bases between them. This CDR3 spans 16 amino acids. Germline lookup yields CDR1 LNHDA and CDR2 SQIVND (reference sequence). The CDR3 here is CASSFAGTGRLEEAFF. DNA for the CDR3: TGTGCCAGTAGTTTTGCCGGTACAGGGCGGCTCGAAGAAGCTTTCTTT. The full variable domain, with the rest looked up from reference TRBV19 and TRBJ1-1, is DGGITQSPKYLFRKEGQNVTLSCEQNLNHDAMYWYRQDPGQGLRLIYYSQIVNDFQKGDIAEGYSVSREKKESFPLTVTSAQKNPTAFYLCASSFAGTGRLEEAFFGQGTRLTVV.

The genes are TRBV27 and TRBJ2-1; 9 bases are shared with TRBD1. Looked up from germline, CDR1 is MNHEY and CDR2 is SMNVEV (reference sequence). The junction had 3 bases not matched to a gene; V was cut back by 8 bases and J by 4 bases. The CDR3 length is 13 residues. The CDR3 reads CASGQGNYNEQFF. In DNA, the CDR3 is TGTGCCAGCGGACAGGGGAATTACAATGAGCAGTTCTTC.